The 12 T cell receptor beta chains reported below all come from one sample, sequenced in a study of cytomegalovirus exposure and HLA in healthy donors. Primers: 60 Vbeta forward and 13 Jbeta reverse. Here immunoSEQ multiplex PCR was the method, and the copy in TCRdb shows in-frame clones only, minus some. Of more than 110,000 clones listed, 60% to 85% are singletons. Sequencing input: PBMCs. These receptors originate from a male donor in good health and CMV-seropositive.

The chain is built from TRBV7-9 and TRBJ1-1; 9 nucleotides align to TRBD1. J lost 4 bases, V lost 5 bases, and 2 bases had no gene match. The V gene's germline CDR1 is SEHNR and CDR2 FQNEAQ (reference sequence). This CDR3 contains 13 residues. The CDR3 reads CASSTQGATEAFF. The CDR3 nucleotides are TGTGCCAGCAGCACACAGGGGGCCACTGAAGCTTTCTTT. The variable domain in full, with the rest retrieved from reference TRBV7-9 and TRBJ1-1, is DTGVSQNPRHKITKRGQNVTFRCDPISEHNRLYWYRQTLGQGPEFLTYFQNEAQLEKSRLLSDRFSAERPKGSFSTLEIQRTEQGDSAMYLCASSTQGATEAFFGQGTRLTVV.

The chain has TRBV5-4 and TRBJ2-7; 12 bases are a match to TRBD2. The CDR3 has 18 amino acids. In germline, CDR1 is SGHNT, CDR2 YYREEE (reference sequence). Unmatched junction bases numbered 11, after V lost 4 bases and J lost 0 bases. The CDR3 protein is CASSAPGLAGETSYEQYF. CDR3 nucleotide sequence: TGTGCCAGCAGCGCCCCGGGACTAGCGGGTGAGACCTCCTACGAGCAGTACTTC.

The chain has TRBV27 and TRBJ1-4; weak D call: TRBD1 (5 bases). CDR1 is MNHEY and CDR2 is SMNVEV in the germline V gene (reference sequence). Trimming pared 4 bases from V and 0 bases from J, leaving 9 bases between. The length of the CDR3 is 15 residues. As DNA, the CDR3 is TGTGCCAGCAGTTCCAGGGTTTCAACTAATGAAAAACTGTTTTTT. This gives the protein CASSSRVSTNEKLFF.

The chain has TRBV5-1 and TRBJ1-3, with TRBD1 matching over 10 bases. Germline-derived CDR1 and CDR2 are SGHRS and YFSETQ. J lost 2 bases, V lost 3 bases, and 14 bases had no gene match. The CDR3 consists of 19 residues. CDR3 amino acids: CASSWGVLPGQGAGNTIYF. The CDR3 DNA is TGCGCCAGCAGCTGGGGCGTGCTTCCCGGACAGGGGGCTGGAAACACCATATATTTT.

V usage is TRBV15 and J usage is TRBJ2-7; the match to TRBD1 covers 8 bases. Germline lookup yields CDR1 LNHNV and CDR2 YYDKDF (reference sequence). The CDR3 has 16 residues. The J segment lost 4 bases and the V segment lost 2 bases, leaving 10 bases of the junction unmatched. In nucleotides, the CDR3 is TGTGCCACCAGCAGACTTCTCGGGACAGGAGCTTACGAGCAGTACTTC. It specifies CATSRLLGTGAYEQYF.

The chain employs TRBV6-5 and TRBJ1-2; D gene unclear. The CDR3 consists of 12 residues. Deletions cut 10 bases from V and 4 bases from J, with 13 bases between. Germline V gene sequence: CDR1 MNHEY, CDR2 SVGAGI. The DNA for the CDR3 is TGTGCCATATCAAAGGGAGGCTATGGCTACACCTTC. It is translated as CAISKGGYGYTF.

Written as DNA, the CDR3 is TGTGCCAGCAGCTTAGGTATCCGCGGGGGGTACAATGAGCAGTTCTTC. Translated: CASSLGIRGGYNEQFF. This rearrangement joins TRBV7-9 to TRBJ2-1; 8 positions agree with TRBD2. This CDR3 is 16 amino acids long. The V segment lost 1 base and the J segment 4 bases; nucleotides outside the gene matches: 6. The germline V gene encodes CDR1 SEHNR and CDR2 FQNEAQ (reference sequence).

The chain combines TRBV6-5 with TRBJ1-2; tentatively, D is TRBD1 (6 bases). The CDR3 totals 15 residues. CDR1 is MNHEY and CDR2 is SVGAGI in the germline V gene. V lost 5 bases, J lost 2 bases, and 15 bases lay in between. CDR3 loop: CASSTRDRLNYGYTF. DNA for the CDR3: TGTGCCAGCAGTACCAGAGACAGGCTCAACTATGGCTACACCTTC.

CDR3 protein: CASSLAPSMGGRGETQYF. In nucleotides, the CDR3 is TGTGCCAGCAGCTTAGCGCCCAGTATGGGCGGGAGGGGAGAGACCCAGTACTTC. The V call is TRBV7-2, the J call TRBJ2-5; 9 bases match TRBD2. The germline V gene encodes CDR1 SGHTA and CDR2 FQGNSA. This CDR3 comprises 18 residues. V gave up 0 bases and J gave up 4 bases; unmatched junction bases: 12.

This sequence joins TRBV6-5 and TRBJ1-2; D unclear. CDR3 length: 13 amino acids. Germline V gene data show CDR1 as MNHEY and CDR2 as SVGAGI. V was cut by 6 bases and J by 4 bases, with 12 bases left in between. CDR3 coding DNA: TGTGCCAGCAGGGATTTGGCGGGCTATGGCTACACCTTC. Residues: CASRDLAGYGYTF.

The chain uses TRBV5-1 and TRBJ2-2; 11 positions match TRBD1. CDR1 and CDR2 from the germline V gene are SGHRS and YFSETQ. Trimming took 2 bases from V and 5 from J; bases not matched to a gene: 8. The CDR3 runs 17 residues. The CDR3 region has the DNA TGCGCCAGCAGCTTAACCCCCGGGACAGGGGGTACCGGGGAGCTGTTTTTT. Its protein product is CASSLTPGTGGTGELFF.

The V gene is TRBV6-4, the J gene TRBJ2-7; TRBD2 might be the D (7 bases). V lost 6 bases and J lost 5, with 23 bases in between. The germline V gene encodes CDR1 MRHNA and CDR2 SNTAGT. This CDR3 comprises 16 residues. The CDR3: CASSPTPGAGANEQYF. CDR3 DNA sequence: TGTGCCAGCAGCCCTACCCCCGGGGCGGGGGCGAACGAGCAGTACTTC.